The 4 T cell receptor beta chains listed next were all sequenced from one sample in a study of blood T cell repertoires in COVID-19. Only in-frame clones appear in the TCRdb table, and some are missing; sequencing was by immunoSEQ multiplex PCR. Counted here are approximately 100,000 clones, approximately 81% occurring once; the ten biggest clones make up 2% to 2.5%. Sequences were obtained from peripheral blood. The receptors were gathered from a human donor in a cohort sampled during active COVID-19.

The rearrangement joins TRBV30 to TRBJ2-1, with 10 bases aligning to TRBD2. The germline CDR1 and CDR2 sequences are GTSNPN and SVGIG (reference sequence). CDR3 size: 20 residues. Germline trimming cut 2 bases from V and 3 bases from J; bases unmatched to any gene: 19. The CDR3 sequence: CAWSPLAGAVSVGNYNEQFF. CDR3 nucleotide sequence: TGTGCCTGGAGTCCCCTAGCGGGAGCGGTCTCTGTTGGAAACTACAATGAGCAGTTCTTC.

This clone appeared once. This rearrangement joins TRBV7-2 to TRBJ2-7; perhaps TRBD1 as D (5 bases). This CDR3 is 15 amino acids long. Trimming left V 6 bases short and J 4 bases short, with 19 bases between. Germline V gene data show CDR1 as SGHTA and CDR2 as FQGNSA. CDR3 DNA sequence: TGTGCCAGCAGGCCTTCGACAGTCACCAGATACGAGCAGTACTTC. Its translation: CASRPSTVTRYEQYF.

This clone came up once. V usage is TRBV3-1 (or the pseudogene TRBV3-2) and J usage is TRBJ2-1, with 8 bases aligning to TRBD2. Germline CDR1 is LGHDT and CDR2 is YNNKEL (reference sequence). Losses at the gene ends were 4 bases for V and 8 bases for J; bases not matched to a gene: 13. The CDR3 contains 16 residues. The CDR3 nucleotides are TGTGCCAGCAGCCTTTTAGCGGGAACCGGTGTCGATGAGCAGTTCTTC. This codes for CASSLLAGTGVDEQFF.

The V gene is TRBV28, the J gene TRBJ1-2; 9 bases fit TRBD1. The germline V gene has CDR1 MDHEN and CDR2 SYDVKM. V shed 7 bases, J shed 0 bases, and the junction held 27 bases outside the gene matches. The CDR3 has 22 amino acids. CDR3 region: CASKTYTLIPNDRGTANYGYTF. The CDR3 DNA reads TGTGCCAGCAAAACCTATACCCTCATACCCAATGACAGGGGGACAGCTAACTATGGCTACACCTTC.